This entry features one T cell receptor (beta chain) sequence. One junction end does not reproduce the germline sequence, and a read error may be involved. Per the germline V gene, CDR1 is SGHTA and CDR2 is FQGNSA. The CDR3 spans 12 residues. The study separated CD4+ cells into CD45RA+ naive and CD45RA-negative memory subsets. These data are taken from a study of shared clonotypes between healthy human individuals. Across the study: Donors had three CD4 naive, three CD4 memory, two CD8 naive and one CD8 memory plate apiece.

The input for sorted-subset replicate PCRs was approximately 190 ng DNA, about 30,000 T cell genomes. Produced via immunoSEQ multiplex PCR; TCRdb's table is partial and in-frame only. The profile covers about 980,000 clones, with 60% to 85% appearing a single time and over 1.3% taken by the ten largest. This TCR came from a man between 18 and 29 years old in good health. This rearrangement joins TRBV7-2 to TRBJ2-1; 7 bases fit TRBD2. Sequencing input: memory CD4+ T cells sorted from blood. Subset: CD45RA-negative fraction. The DNA for the CDR3 is TGTGCCAGCAGCTTAGCGGGAGCGGGAACGATCTTC. Amino acids: CASSLAGAGTIF.